The rows below give T cell receptor beta chains drawn from one sample of a study of cytomegalovirus exposure and HLA in healthy donors. Sequenced by immunoSEQ multiplex PCR; TCRdb stores in-frame clones only, minus some. The table includes roughly 50,000 clones, about 92% detected once. Source material: PBMCs. Receptor source: a man aged 18 to 30 in good health and CMV-seronegative. The CDR3 runs from the conserved cysteine through the conserved F or W. The D gene is left open where the match is weak. Clone size, where shown, is once, few, many, or a class for clones that have expanded.

v_call	d_call	j_call	clone_size	cdr3_aa	cdr3_nt
TRBV5-1	NA	TRBJ2-2	NA	CASSLELATGELFF	TGCGCCAGCAGCTTGGAGCTTGCCACCGGGGAGCTGTTTTTT
TRBV12-5	TRBD1	TRBJ1-1	NA	CASGLVSPGTGGYTEAFF	TGTGCTAGTGGTTTGGTATCACCCGGGACAGGGGGCTACACTGAAGCTTTCTTT
TRBV27	NA	TRBJ1-2	NA	CASSQMGGIYGYTF	TGTGCCAGCAGTCAAATGGGAGGCATCTATGGCTACACCTTC
TRBV7-9	TRBD2	TRBJ2-3	NA	CASSLGLAGGGTDTQYF	TGTGCCAGCAGCTTAGGGCTAGCGGGAGGCGGGACAGATACGCAGTATTTT
TRBV27	TRBD1	TRBJ1-1	NA	CASSSSRGRSTWNTEAFF	TGTGCCAGCAGTTCAAGCAGGGGGCGATCAACTTGGAACACTGAAGCTTTCTTT
TRBV11-1	TRBD2	TRBJ2-1	NA	CASSLDLAGGLYGEQFF	TGTGCCAGCAGCTTGGATCTAGCGGGAGGTCTATACGGGGAGCAGTTCTTC
TRBV9	NA	TRBJ1-4	NA	CASSVGTGVPPDEKLFF	TGTGCCAGCAGCGTAGGAACAGGCGTACCTCCCGACGAAAAACTGTTTTTT
TRBV11-3	NA	TRBJ2-2	NA	CASSLTIDGELFF	TGTGCCAGCAGCCTGACTATTGACGGGGAGCTGTTTTTT
TRBV4-1	TRBD1	TRBJ2-7	NA	CASSQVRFTGGAPREAPYEQYF	TGCGCCAGCAGCCAAGTCAGGTTTACAGGGGGCGCACCCCGGGAGGCCCCCTACGAGCAGTACTTC
TRBV7-6	NA	TRBJ1-3	NA	CASSLGTGEASWGNTIYF	TGTGCCAGCAGCTTAGGGACCGGGGAAGCCTCTTGGGGAAACACCATATATTTT
TRBV13	NA	TRBJ2-1	NA	CASSFFGGPSEQFF	TGTGCCAGCAGCTTTTTCGGCGGTCCATCAGAGCAGTTCTTC
TRBV5-5	TRBD1	TRBJ2-7	NA	CASSLAPQGVTYEQYF	TGTGCCAGCAGCTTGGCACCGCAGGGGGTTACTTACGAGCAGTACTTC
TRBV4-1	TRBD1	TRBJ2-5	NA	CASSQPDRDRGKTQYF	TGCGCCAGCAGCCAACCCGATCGGGACAGGGGGAAGACCCAGTACTTC
TRBV9	TRBD2	TRBJ2-1	NA	CASSVDLAVYNEQFF	TGTGCCAGCAGCGTAGACCTAGCGGTTTACAATGAGCAGTTCTTC
TRBV14	NA	TRBJ2-5	NA	CASSQTTVSEETQYF	TGTGCCAGCAGCCAGACTACAGTCTCTGAAGAGACCCAGTACTTC
TRBV6-5	NA	TRBJ1-1	NA	CASSRHLNTEAFF	TGTGCCAGCAGTCGACATCTGAACACTGAAGCTTTCTTT
TRBV7-2	NA	TRBJ2-1	NA	CASSLVPLREQFF	TGTGCCAGCAGCTTAGTTCCGCTTCGGGAGCAGTTCTTC
TRBV6-9	TRBD2	TRBJ2-3	NA	CASISTSGRALRKTDTQYF	TGTGCCAGCATCTCGACTAGCGGGAGGGCCCTGAGGAAGACAGATACGCAGTATTTT
TRBV11-2	NA	TRBJ2-7	NA	CASSPVLLRGPEQYF	TGTGCCAGCAGCCCAGTCTTACTTAGGGGTCCCGAGCAGTACTTC
TRBV28	TRBD2	TRBJ2-5	NA	CASTPETSGLQETQYF	TGTGCCAGCACCCCTGAGACTAGCGGATTACAAGAGACCCAGTACTTC
TRBV6-6	NA	TRBJ2-5	once	CASSYVGGMGTQYF	TGTGCCAGCAGTTACGTTGGAGGGATGGGGACCCAGTACTTC
TRBV11-2	TRBD2	TRBJ2-7	NA	CASSSLLVAGGTYEQYF	TGTGCCAGCAGCTCCCTCTTGGTGGCGGGAGGCACCTACGAGCAGTACTTC
TRBV6-1	TRBD1	TRBJ2-5	NA	CASGQGAYGETQYF	TGTGCCAGTGGTCAGGGGGCGTATGGAGAGACCCAGTACTTC
TRBV9	NA	TRBJ2-2	few	CASSVGPQIANTGELFF	TGTGCCAGCAGCGTAGGTCCGCAGATCGCGAACACCGGGGAGCTGTTTTTT
TRBV5-1	NA	TRBJ2-2	NA	CASSQDSGDTGELFF	TGCGCCAGCAGCCAGGATTCAGGGGACACCGGGGAGCTGTTTTTT
TRBV27	TRBD2	TRBJ2-3	NA	CASSSLLTSGTDTQYF	TGTGCCAGCAGTTCCCTCCTGACTAGCGGCACAGATACGCAGTATTTT
TRBV6-1	TRBD1	TRBJ1-2	NA	CASIPTGGAYGYTF	TGTGCCAGCATCCCGACAGGGGGCGCTTATGGCTACACCTTC
TRBV14	TRBD2	TRBJ2-1	NA	CASSLRGGNEQFF	TGTGCCAGCAGCCTCCGGGGGGGCAATGAGCAGTTCTTC
TRBV29-1	TRBD2	TRBJ2-1	NA	CSVDGTSGRATDEQFF	TGCAGCGTTGACGGGACTAGCGGGAGGGCCACGGATGAGCAGTTCTTC
TRBV4-2	TRBD1	TRBJ1-5	NA	CASSHEAGTGLQPQHF	TGTGCCAGCAGCCACGAAGCCGGGACAGGGCTACAGCCCCAGCATTTT
TRBV19	NA	TRBJ1-3	NA	CATLDSHSGNTIYF	TGTGCCACGTTGGACAGTCACTCTGGAAACACCATATATTTT
TRBV27	NA	TRBJ2-2	NA	CASSQNVGSNGELFF	TGTGCCAGCAGCCAGAACGTCGGGTCCAACGGGGAGCTGTTTTTT
TRBV5-1	TRBD2	TRBJ2-3	NA	CASSPGTSITDTQYF	TGCGCCAGCAGCCCCGGGACTAGTATAACAGATACGCAGTATTTT
TRBV29-1	NA	TRBJ2-3	NA	CSVATGQKTDTQYF	TGCAGCGTTGCTACAGGGCAGAAAACAGATACGCAGTATTTT
TRBV2	NA	TRBJ1-1	NA	CATQRRDTEAFF	TGTGCCACCCAGCGGAGGGACACTGAAGCTTTCTTT
TRBV28	TRBD1	TRBJ2-7	NA	CASSLPQGASYEQYF	TGTGCCAGCAGTTTACCGCAGGGGGCCTCCTACGAGCAGTACTTC
TRBV5-4	TRBD1	TRBJ2-5	once	CASSLARDSVETQYF	TGTGCCAGCAGCTTGGCCCGGGACAGTGTGGAGACCCAGTACTTC
TRBV2	NA	TRBJ2-7	once	CASSEALRAGEQYF	TGTGCCAGCAGTGAAGCGCTTCGAGCGGGCGAGCAGTACTTC
TRBV10-3	TRBD2	TRBJ2-1	NA	CATEREGNEQFF	TGTGCCACCGAGCGGGAGGGCAATGAGCAGTTCTTC
TRBV4-1	TRBD2	TRBJ2-1	NA	CASSQRSSSGWNEQFF	TGCGCCAGCAGCCAAAGGAGCTCTAGCGGGTGGAATGAGCAGTTCTTC
TRBV27	NA	TRBJ1-5	NA	CASSLDSNQPQHF	TGTGCCAGCAGTCTAGACAGCAATCAGCCCCAGCATTTT
TRBV27	NA	TRBJ2-3	NA	CASSPTERVLSTDTQYF	TGTGCCAGCAGTCCTACAGAGCGGGTGTTAAGCACAGATACGCAGTATTTT
TRBV19	TRBD1	TRBJ1-2	NA	CASTIDRGFYGYTF	TGTGCCAGTACTATCGACAGGGGGTTTTATGGCTACACCTTC
TRBV28	TRBD1	TRBJ2-3	NA	CASSSNGDRRTDTQYF	TGTGCCAGCAGTTCAAACGGGGACAGACGCACAGATACGCAGTATTTT
TRBV9	NA	TRBJ2-1	NA	CASSVDGSELKQFF	TGTGCCAGCAGCGTAGATGGTAGCGAGCTGAAGCAGTTCTTC
TRBV4-1	TRBD1	TRBJ2-3	NA	CASSQEPQGSITDTQYF	TGCGCCAGCAGCCAAGAACCACAGGGGAGCATCACAGATACGCAGTATTTT
TRBV5-4	TRBD1	TRBJ2-2	NA	CASRRQGTGELFF	TGTGCCAGCAGGAGACAGGGCACCGGGGAGCTGTTTTTT
TRBV18	NA	TRBJ2-5	NA	CASSLSTGRDQETQYF	TGTGCCAGCTCACTTTCGACAGGAAGGGACCAAGAGACCCAGTACTTC
TRBV28	TRBD1	TRBJ2-6	NA	CASGQGFVLTF	TGTGCCAGTGGACAGGGTTTCGTCCTGACTTTC
TRBV5-8	NA	TRBJ2-5	NA	CASSLGRIGARETQYF	TGTGCCAGCAGCTTGGGTCGAATTGGGGCGCGAGAGACCCAGTACTTC
TRBV7-9	TRBD2	TRBJ2-5	NA	CASGGGQETQYF	TGTGCCAGCGGGGGGGGGCAAGAGACCCAGTACTTC
TRBV11-3	NA	TRBJ2-2	NA	CASSPEAGELFF	TGTGCCAGCAGCCCGGAGGCCGGGGAGCTGTTTTTT
TRBV5-1	NA	TRBJ2-6	NA	CASKYGEPKHSGANVLTF	TGCGCCAGCAAGTACGGGGAGCCGAAGCATAGTGGGGCCAACGTCCTGACTTTC
TRBV27	TRBD1	TRBJ1-5	once	CASSLSWGGQGNQPQHF	TGTGCCAGCAGTTTATCTTGGGGCGGACAGGGCAATCAGCCCCAGCATTTT
TRBV4-1	NA	TRBJ2-5	NA	CASSQVAVDETQYF	TGCGCCAGCAGCCAAGTAGCTGTGGATGAGACCCAGTACTTC
TRBV7-8	NA	TRBJ2-1	NA	CASSTLRQASDNEQFF	TGTGCCAGCAGCACCCTTCGACAGGCATCGGACAATGAGCAGTTCTTC
TRBV30	TRBD1	TRBJ1-5	NA	CAWGQGNQPQHF	TGTGCCTGGGGACAGGGGAATCAGCCCCAGCATTTT
TRBV4-1	NA	TRBJ2-3	once	CASSQGDIDTQYF	TGCGCCAGCAGCCAAGGGGACATAGATACGCAGTATTTT
TRBV7-2	TRBD1	TRBJ1-5	NA	CASSPTGQGNQPQHF	TGTGCCAGCAGTCCGACGGGACAGGGCAATCAGCCCCAGCATTTT
TRBV18	NA	TRBJ2-5	NA	CASSPRDLETQYF	TGTGCCAGCTCGCCCCGCGATCTAGAGACCCAGTACTTC